The source of this T cell receptor beta chain is a study of technical replicates of blood from a few donors. The count of this clone is one. TCRdb's table, derived via immunoSEQ multiplex PCR, lists solely in-frame clones and lacks some. The sample holds around 69,000 clones, around 97% seen once. CDR3 size: 11 residues. V dropped 11 bases and J dropped 6 bases, with 13 bases sitting between them. The germline V gene encodes CDR1 LNHDA and CDR2 SQIVND (reference sequence). The receptor was derived from a human donor in good health. The rearrangement links TRBV19 to TRBJ1-2; D ambiguous. Sequenced sample: T cells isolated from PBMCs. For the CDR3, the DNA is TGTGCCGCAGAAGGAGGGAATGGCTACACCTTC. Protein product: CAAEGGNGYTF.